Below are 29 T cell receptor beta chains sequenced from a single sample in a study of post-analysis software for immune sequencing data. Presence of unique molecular identifiers characterized the TCR beta cDNA libraries. Each CDR3 protein is one row after TCRdb ran MiXCR on the PCR reads. This sample carries around 400,000 distinct CDR3 sequences, 30% to 45% of them seen once, and the ten largest clones take roughly 13%. Antigens for these TCRs are unknown. Findings of the study overall: Relative to controls, patients had five TRBV segments at higher frequency, with TRBV5-6, TRBV5-1 and TRBV20-1 among these.

The sequenced sample consisted of blood. The receptors derive from a girl aged 10-17 years with multiple sclerosis.

This chain links TRBV6-1 with TRBJ1-1; D not certain. V shed 5 bases and J shed 1 base, with 11 bases lying between them. The CDR3 loop spans 14 amino acids. CDR1 and CDR2 from the germline V gene are MNHNS and SASEGT. CDR3 sequence: CASSPQRTNTEAFF. The CDR3 DNA reads as TGTGCCAGCAGTCCACAGCGGACGAACACTGAAGCTTTCTTT.

The rearrangement uses TRBV14 and TRBJ2-7; D gene uncertain. Trimming cost V 0 bases and J 0 bases, with 12 bases left between them. This CDR3 region has 16 residues. The germline V gene encodes CDR1 SGHDN and CDR2 FVKESK. The CDR3 coding sequence is TGTGCCAGCAGCCAAGATAGAGACTCCATCTCCTACGAGCAGTACTTC. The encoded protein is CASSQDRDSISYEQYF.

The chain links TRBV20-1 to TRBJ1-1; the match to TRBD1 covers 8 bases. This CDR3 region has 13 residues. Germline V gene lookup returns CDR1 DFQATT and CDR2 SNEGSKA (reference sequence). The J segment lost 5 bases and the V segment lost 3 bases, leaving 5 bases of the junction unmatched. CDR3 DNA sequence: TGCAGTGCTAGTAAGACAGGGGAGACTGAAGCTTTCTTT. This codes for CSASKTGETEAFF.

The J gene is TRBJ1-6, the V gene TRBV4-1; no firm D call. Germline V gives CDR1 MGHRA, CDR2 YSYEKL. The CDR3 has 14 amino acids. V was trimmed by 0 bases and J by 1 base, leaving 1 base between them. CDR3 nucleotide sequence: TGCGCCAGCAGCCAAGAATCCTATAATTCACCCCTCCACTTT. This translates into CASSQESYNSPLHF.

The chain has TRBV2 and TRBJ2-2; 8 bases are a match to TRBD1. This CDR3 is 15 amino acids long. Losses at the gene ends were 9 bases for V and 5 bases for J; bases not matched to a gene: 11. CDR1 is SNHLY, CDR2 FYNNEI, per germline. This CDR3 is CASAQTGARTGELFF. CDR3 coding DNA: TGTGCCAGTGCCCAGACAGGGGCGAGAACCGGGGAGCTGTTTTTT.

This sequence joins TRBV12-3 or TRBV12-4 and TRBJ2-1; 11 nucleotides agree with TRBD2. The CDR3 runs to 16 residues. Trimming at V came to 5 bases and at J to 10 bases, leaving 13 bases not matched to a gene. CDR3 loop: CASSQVAGGHPFEQFF. The CDR3 coding sequence is TGTGCCAGCAGTCAAGTAGCGGGGGGGCACCCATTCGAGCAGTTCTTC.

This clonotype has a handful of counts. This chain joins TRBV7-9 and TRBJ2-3, with 8 positions matching TRBD2. The germline V gene encodes CDR1 SEHNR and CDR2 FQNEAQ (reference sequence). CDR3 length: 17 residues. V dropped 0 bases and J dropped 1; count of bases not matched to a gene: 6. CDR3 sequence (DNA): TGTGCCAGCAGCTTAGCTGAGAGTAGCGGGGGCACAGATACGCAGTATTTT. Protein product: CASSLAESSGGTDTQYF.

The table lists this clonotype with a few counts. The rearrangement uses TRBV20-1 and TRBJ2-1, with 13 bases matching TRBD2. V dropped 0 bases and J dropped 0; count of bases not matched to a gene: 11. Germline V CDR1 and CDR2: DFQATT, SNEGSKA (reference sequence). The CDR3 consists of 20 residues. Written as DNA, the CDR3 is TGCAGTGCTAGAGACTCGTCCGGGACTAGCGGGGCCTCCTCCTACAATGAGCAGTTCTTC. Residues: CSARDSSGTSGASSYNEQFF.

The chain employs TRBV5-1 and TRBJ2-4, with 7 bases matching TRBD1. The germline CDR1 and CDR2 sequences are SGHRS and YFSETQ. The junction had 6 bases not matched to a gene; V was cut back by 2 bases and J by 1 base. CDR3 size: 16 residues. CDR3 residues: CASSFPLQGAKNIQYF. Here the CDR3 DNA reads TGCGCCAGCAGCTTCCCTCTACAGGGGGCCAAAAACATTCAGTACTTC.

This clonotype has just a few counts. The rearrangement uses TRBV28 and TRBJ2-7; D gene ambiguous. The CDR3 runs 15 residues. The germline CDR1 and CDR2 sequences are MDHEN and SYDVKM. With 4 bases removed from V and 2 bases from J, the gap between germline ends came to 15 bases. The CDR3 is CASSSSVTRTYEQYF. CDR3 sequence (DNA): TGTGCCAGCAGTTCGTCAGTCACGCGGACCTACGAGCAGTACTTC.

The gene calls are TRBV27 and TRBJ2-7; D gene uncertain. The V gene's germline CDR1 is MNHEY and CDR2 SMNVEV (reference sequence). The germline V and J ends were trimmed by 4 bases and 0 bases, with 16 bases remaining between them. The CDR3 covers 16 residues. The CDR3: CASSSILTTYSYEQYF. CDR3 in DNA: TGTGCCAGCAGTTCTATTCTGACCACCTACTCCTACGAGCAGTACTTC.

V gene TRBV29-1 combines with J gene TRBJ2-1; 8 positions agree with TRBD2. The J call may be incorrect, as the DNA end agrees better with TRBJ2-7. CDR3 length: 16 residues. The germline V gene encodes CDR1 SQVTM and CDR2 ANQGSEA. CDR3 bases: TGCAGCGTTGAAGCCCCAGCGGGGGACCGGGTTAATGAGCAGTACTTC. Its translation is CSVEAPAGDRVNEQYF.

The chain combines TRBV12-3 or TRBV12-4 with TRBJ2-1, with D tentatively TRBD2 (5 bases). Deletions cut 4 bases from V and 5 bases from J, with 12 bases between. The CDR3 spans 14 residues. CDR3: CASSCRRLNNEQFF. The CDR3 region has the DNA TGTGCCAGCAGTTGTCGGAGGCTGAACAATGAGCAGTTCTTC.

This clonotype was counted at least ten times. The chain couples TRBV6-5 to TRBJ1-6; possible D gene TRBD1, 5 bases. CDR3 length: 14 residues. Trimming removed 5 bases from V and 6 bases from J, with 11 bases in between. CDR1 and CDR2 (germline): MNHEY, SVGAGI. CDR3 sequence reads: CASSPATVNSPLHF. DNA for the CDR3: TGTGCCAGCAGTCCCGCGACAGTTAATTCACCCCTCCACTTT.

A remark on this clonotype: With a much larger clone just one base away, this may be a read error. The CDR3 is CAGSLGSGGTGELFF. For the CDR3, the DNA is TGTGCCGGCAGCTTGGGTAGCGGGGGCACCGGGGAGCTGTTTTTT. The chain employs TRBV5-6 and TRBJ2-2; 9 bases map to TRBD2. The germline V gene encodes CDR1 SGHDT and CDR2 YYEEEE. This CDR3 comprises 15 residues.

Details on this clonotype: At one end, the junction sequence differs from germline, possibly due to a read error. This chain links TRBV5-1 with TRBJ2-5; D gene ambiguous. The germline V gene has CDR1 SGHRS and CDR2 YFSETQ. The CDR3 loop spans 14 amino acids. The chain's CDR3 is CVSSLGLYQETQYF. CDR3 DNA: TGCGTCAGCAGCTTGGGTTTGTACCAAGAGACCCAGTACTTC. Looking up the rest from reference TRBV5-1 and TRBJ2-5 gives the full variable domain: KAGVTQTPRYLIKTRGQQVTLSCSPISGHRSVSWYQQTPGQGLQFLFEYFSETQRNKGNFPGRFSGRQFSNSRSEMNVSTLELGDSALYLCVSSLGLYQETQYFGPGTRLLVL.

This clonotype was counted a few times. The rearrangement joins TRBV15 to TRBJ2-1; D not certain. Trimming took 5 bases from V and 6 from J, leaving 8 bases between them. The CDR3 extends over 12 amino acids. Per the germline V gene, CDR1 is LNHNV and CDR2 is YYDKDF (reference sequence). The CDR3: CATSPGPNEQFF. In DNA, the CDR3 is TGTGCCACCAGCCCTGGCCCCAATGAGCAGTTCTTC.

The V call is TRBV12-3 or TRBV12-4, the J call TRBJ2-1, with D tentatively TRBD1 or TRBD2 (5 bases each). The CDR3 contains 15 residues. V lost 7 bases, J lost 5 bases, and 18 bases lay in between. The CDR3 coding sequence is TGTGCCAGCACCTTCGTCGGGGCTGGCAACAATGAGCAGTTCTTC. It specifies CASTFVGAGNNEQFF.

V is TRBV20-1 and J is TRBJ1-5, with 7 bases identical to TRBD1. V lost 5 bases to trimming and J lost 4 bases; unmatched junction nucleotides: 11. This CDR3 spans 15 amino acids. Germline V gene lookup returns CDR1 DFQATT and CDR2 SNEGSKA (reference sequence). CDR3 amino acids: CSAGKPGQPNQPQHF. CDR3 DNA sequence: TGCAGTGCTGGGAAGCCGGGACAGCCGAATCAGCCCCAGCATTTT.

CDR3 sequence (DNA): TGTGCCAGTTATGGGGGGACACCCATCTCCTACGAGCAGTACTTC. Translation gives CASYGGTPISYEQYF. The rearrangement links TRBV28 to TRBJ2-7, with D possibly being TRBD1 or TRBD2 (6 bases each). CDR3 length: 15 residues. V shed 9 bases and J shed 0 bases, with 18 bases lying between them. Germline V gives CDR1 MDHEN, CDR2 SYDVKM.

CDR3 in amino acids: CASSLGPYSNYEQYF. CDR3 coding DNA: TGTGCCAGCAGCTTAGGGCCCTATTCTAACTACGAGCAGTACTTC. The J gene is TRBJ2-7, the V gene TRBV7-2; no clear D gene. V was clipped by 1 base and J by 3 bases, with 13 bases between them. CDR1 and CDR2 from the germline V gene are SGHTA and FQGNSA. The CDR3 length is 15 residues. Full variable domain (outside the CDR3, taken from reference TRBV7-2 and TRBJ2-7): GAGVSQSPSNKVTEKGKDVELRCDPISGHTALYWYRQSLGQGLEFLIYFQGNSAPDKSGLPSDRFSAERTGGSVSTLTIQRTQQEDSAVYLCASSLGPYSNYEQYFGPGTRLTVT.

The V and J genes are TRBV5-1 and TRBJ1-3; D not resolved. Trimming took 4 bases from V and 4 from J, leaving 6 bases between them. CDR3 length: 12 amino acids. Germline loops: CDR1 SGHRS, CDR2 YFSETQ. The CDR3 nucleotides read TGCGCCAGCAGCGTGGACGGAAACACCATATATTTT. Its protein product is CASSVDGNTIYF.

This chain uses TRBV5-1 with TRBJ2-1; no clear D. Germline loops: CDR1 SGHRS, CDR2 YFSETQ. V was shortened by 0 bases and J by 10 bases, with 8 bases between the two germline ends. The CDR3 is 12 amino acids. CDR3 bases: TGCGCCAGCAGCTTGGTGGGTAGCGAGCAGTTCTTC. Its translation: CASSLVGSEQFF.

The chain links TRBV28 to TRBJ2-7; TRBD1 is a possible D gene (5 bases). Germline CDR1 MDHEN, CDR2 SYDVKM. The CDR3 contains 15 residues. V lost 5 bases and J lost 3, with 17 bases in between. The CDR3 protein is CASSVQVGPNYEQYF. The CDR3 DNA follows: TGTGCCAGCAGTGTGCAGGTGGGGCCGAACTACGAGCAGTACTTC.

This clonotype was seen once. The J gene is TRBJ2-5, the V gene TRBV29-1; D unresolved. This CDR3 is built from 12 residues. Trimming pared 3 bases from V and 2 bases from J, leaving 7 bases between. CDR1 SQVTM and CDR2 ANQGSEA come from the germline V gene. The CDR3 DNA follows: TGCAGCGTTGACTTCGGTCAAGAGACCCAGTACTTC. This sequence encodes CSVDFGQETQYF.

This clonotype was detected a few times. The chain uses TRBV4-1 and TRBJ2-7, with 9 bases that match TRBD1. Per the germline V gene, CDR1 is MGHRA and CDR2 is YSYEKL. V was clipped by 4 bases and J by 3 bases; unmatched bases: 4. This CDR3 spans 14 amino acids. DNA for the CDR3: TGCGCCAGCAGCCCCAGGACAGGGGTCTACGAGCAGTACTTC. Translation gives CASSPRTGVYEQYF.

This clonotype has a handful of counts. Written as DNA, the CDR3 is TGTGCCAGCCGCCAAGCCTCTGGGGCCAACGTCCTGACTTTC. Protein sequence: CASRQASGANVLTF. The chain combines TRBV18 with TRBJ2-6, with D hard to call. Germline loops: CDR1 KGHSH, CDR2 LQKENI. V gave up 8 bases and J gave up 0 bases, with 8 bases separating them. CDR3 length equals 14 residues. The complete variable domain, with remaining parts taken from reference TRBV18 and TRBJ2-6, reads NAGVMQNPRHLVRRRGQEARLRCSPMKGHSHVYWYRQLPEEGLKFMVYLQKENIIDESGMPKERFSAEFPKEGPSILRIQQVVRGDSAAYFCASRQASGANVLTFGAGSRLTVL.

The V call is TRBV6-1, the J call TRBJ2-6; D gene unclear. Germline CDR1 MNHNS, CDR2 SASEGT. The length of the CDR3 is 13 residues. Between the trimmed V and J ends, which lost 4 bases and 4 bases, there was a span of 5 bases. CDR3 coding DNA: TGTGCCAGCAGTGTTGGAGGGGCCAACGTCCTGACTTTC. It yields the protein CASSVGGANVLTF.

The J gene is TRBJ2-7, the V gene TRBV6-1; D not certain. Germline V gene lookup returns CDR1 MNHNS and CDR2 SASEGT. The CDR3 extends over 16 amino acids. Trimming took off 0 bases at V and 0 bases at J, with 12 bases between the two ends. This CDR3 is CASSEAGRFPSYEQYF. CDR3 nucleotide sequence: TGTGCCAGCAGTGAAGCGGGCAGGTTCCCCTCCTACGAGCAGTACTTC.